These 21 T cell receptor beta chains were sequenced from one sample in a study of T cell changes during pregnancy in multiple sclerosis (dated by TCRdb to between 2018 and 2021). Library method: the immunoSEQ multiplex PCR assay. The table comes from immuneACCESS by way of TCRdb, which keeps in-frame sequences with V and J called. Part of the clones is missing from these tables; in studies checked, under half for an unresolved V gene and the rest for unknown reasons. This sample gives fewer than 85,000 clones in total; 90% to 95% of them show up just once. Approximately 1% of the sample goes to the ten largest clones. The specimen comprised peripheral blood, sampled in the second trimester of pregnancy. Receptors were obtained from a female donor with multiple sclerosis, enrolled in a pregnancy study.

V gene TRBV6-5 combines with J gene TRBJ2-5; 7 bases line up with TRBD2. Trimming at V came to 9 bases and at J to 2 bases, leaving 12 bases not matched to a gene. CDR1 and CDR2 (germline): MNHEY, SVGAGI. This CDR3 has 15 amino acids. The CDR3 loop reads CARIRSSGRQETQYF. Here the CDR3 DNA reads TGTGCCAGAATTCGGTCTAGCGGAAGACAAGAGACCCAGTACTTC.

This chain joins TRBV14 and TRBJ2-7; D possibly corresponds to TRBD1 (5 bases). V was cut by 1 base and J by 7 bases, with 5 bases left in between. The CDR3 covers 11 residues. Germline V CDR1 and CDR2: SGHDN, FVKESK. The CDR3 region has the DNA TGTGCCAGCAGCCAAGGACAGGAGCAGTACTTC. This translates into CASSQGQEQYF.

The chain links TRBV19 to TRBJ1-5; D gene uncertain. The V gene's germline CDR1 is LNHDA and CDR2 SQIVND (reference sequence). Trimming cost V 2 bases and J 0 bases, with 8 bases left between them. The CDR3 length is 15 residues. The CDR3 nucleotides read TGTGCCAGTAGTATATCACAGTATAGCAATCAGCCCCAGCATTTT. Translating gives CASSISQYSNQPQHF.

This clone has just one count. J is TRBJ2-2 and V is TRBV23-1; 8 bases are shared with TRBD1. TRBV23-1 is designated an ORF whose function remains uncertain. The CDR3 spans 15 residues. Germline trimming cut 1 base from V and 7 bases from J; bases unmatched to any gene: 5. The CDR3 here is CASSQCATGDGELFF. The CDR3 nucleotides read TGCGCCAGCAGTCAATGTGCGACAGGGGACGGGGAGCTGTTTTTT.

The V gene is TRBV7-3, the J gene TRBJ2-3; TRBD2 matches at 8 bases. The CDR3 covers 15 residues. Per the germline V gene, CDR1 is SGHTA and CDR2 is FQGTGA. The V and J ends lost 3 bases and 0 bases, in that order; junction bases with no gene match: 2. CDR3: CASSFGLASTDTQYF. The CDR3 DNA is TGTGCCAGCAGCTTTGGACTAGCTAGCACAGATACGCAGTATTTT.

The chain is built from TRBV5-4 and TRBJ2-7; D uncertain. There are 16 residues in the CDR3. Trimming removed 4 bases at V and 0 bases at J, with 17 bases between. Germline loops: CDR1 SGHNT, CDR2 YYREEE (reference sequence). The DNA of the CDR3 is TGTGCCAGCAGCCCGACTCCCGGCGGTAGCTCCTACGAGCAGTACTTC. Protein sequence: CASSPTPGGSSYEQYF.

The gene calls are TRBV19 and TRBJ1-5; TRBD1 matches at 8 bases. The CDR3 is 15 amino acids. Unmatched junction bases numbered 12, after V lost 9 bases and J lost 5 bases. From germline, CDR1 is LNHDA and CDR2 SQIVND (reference sequence). CDR3 sequence (DNA): TGTGCCAGCCACCTCGGACAGGGTTGGGATCAGCCCCAGCATTTT. This translates into CASHLGQGWDQPQHF.

Here the CDR3 DNA reads TGTGCCAGCAGTTTTACGGGAGTTAATGAAAAACTGTTTTTT. Its translation: CASSFTGVNEKLFF. This chain joins TRBV28 and TRBJ1-4; no clear D gene. Germline CDR1 MDHEN, CDR2 SYDVKM. This CDR3 contains 14 residues. Trimming took 3 bases from V and 4 from J, leaving 9 bases between them.

This chain joins TRBV30 and TRBJ2-7; D gene ambiguous. The germline V gene has CDR1 GTSNPN and CDR2 SVGIG (reference sequence). The CDR3 runs 11 residues. Between the trimmed V and J ends, which lost 7 bases and 0 bases, there was a span of 7 bases. The CDR3 nucleotides read TGTGCCTTGGGCTACTCCTACGAGCAGTACTTC. It specifies CALGYSYEQYF.

This clone was observed a single time. The chain has TRBV6-1 and TRBJ2-2, with 14 bases aligning to TRBD2. With V trimmed by 1 base and J by 8 bases, 0 bases remained unmatched. The CDR3 sequence is 15 residues long. Germline V lookup: CDR1 MNHNS, CDR2 SASEGT. CDR3 DNA: TGTGCCAGCAGTGAAGGACTAGCGGGAGGGGGGGAGCTGTTTTTT. Amino acid sequence: CASSEGLAGGGELFF.

The rearrangement links TRBV11-2 to TRBJ2-3; 9 nucleotides agree with TRBD2. Looked up from germline, CDR1 is SGHAT and CDR2 is FQNNGV. This CDR3 comprises 16 residues. V shed 1 base and J 6 bases; nucleotides not matched to a gene: 8. CDR3 DNA: TGTGCCAGCAGCTTAGGGGCGGGAGGGCCGCAGGATACGCAGTATTTT. Protein: CASSLGAGGPQDTQYF.

This chain links TRBV5-1 with TRBJ2-3, with D tentatively TRBD2 (6 bases). The V gene's germline CDR1 is SGHRS and CDR2 YFSETQ. The CDR3 length is 15 residues. The V gene lost 2 bases and the J gene lost 6 bases, with 16 bases spanning the gap. The CDR3 here is CASSLLGTSSDTQYF. The CDR3 nucleotides are TGCGCCAGCAGCTTACTCGGGACTTCCTCGGATACGCAGTATTTT.

The chain carries TRBV27 and TRBJ2-2; perhaps TRBD1 as D (6 bases). Germline V gives CDR1 MNHEY, CDR2 SMNVEV (reference sequence). The CDR3 contains 16 residues. V was shortened by 2 bases and J by 1 base, with 11 bases between the two germline ends. The DNA of the CDR3 is TGTGCCAGCAGTTTACGGTGGGGACAGAACACCGGGGAGCTGTTTTTT. Its protein product is CASSLRWGQNTGELFF.

V usage is TRBV28 and J usage is TRBJ2-7; 7 nucleotides match TRBD2. CDR1 and CDR2 (germline): MDHEN, SYDVKM. V lost 4 bases, J lost 5 bases, and 17 bases stayed unmatched. The CDR3 length is 17 residues. The CDR3 sequence: CASSYPPGSGSRNEQYF. CDR3 nucleotide sequence: TGTGCCAGCAGTTACCCCCCGGGTAGCGGGTCTCGGAACGAGCAGTACTTC.

This clone was detected only once. J is TRBJ2-1 and V is TRBV7-8, with TRBD1 matching over 8 bases. Germline V gene lookup returns CDR1 SGHVS and CDR2 FQNEAQ. This CDR3 is built from 15 residues. Trimming took 0 bases from V and 7 from J; bases not matched to a gene: 5. CDR3 coding DNA: TGTGCCAGCAGCTTAGCGGGGACAGGATGGAATGAGCAGTTCTTC. It yields the protein CASSLAGTGWNEQFF.

The chain employs TRBV4-1 and TRBJ1-3, with a weak D call TRBD1 (5 bases). The CDR3 loop spans 17 amino acids. V was cut by 3 bases and J by 2 bases, with 17 bases left in between. CDR1 is MGHRA and CDR2 is YSYEKL in the germline V gene. The CDR3 sequence is CASSQGQGGSTGNTIYF. CDR3 nucleotides: TGCGCCAGCAGCCAGGGTCAGGGAGGGTCAACTGGAAACACCATATATTTT.

The genes are TRBV29-1 and TRBJ1-2, with a weak D call TRBD1 (6 bases). The germline V gene has CDR1 SQVTM and CDR2 ANQGSEA. V was pared by 0 bases and J by 7 bases, with 12 bases between. This CDR3 has 13 residues. The CDR3 DNA is TGCAGCGTTGAAGATCTCCCAGGGGCTGGCTACACCTTC. This gives the protein CSVEDLPGAGYTF. The full variable domain, with the rest looked up from reference TRBV29-1 and TRBJ1-2, is SAVISQKPSRDICQRGTSLTIQCQVDSQVTMMFWYRQQPGQSLTLIATANQGSEATYESGFVIDKFPISRPNLTFSTLTVSNMSPEDSSIYLCSVEDLPGAGYTFGSGTRLTVV.

This chain joins TRBV4-1 and TRBJ2-7; TRBD2 might be the D (6 bases). CDR3 length: 15 amino acids. V was pared by 3 bases and J by 3 bases, with 15 bases between. CDR1 is MGHRA, CDR2 YSYEKL, per germline. The CDR3 DNA is TGCGCCAGCAGCCAGTCACCGGGAGAATACTACGAGCAGTACTTC. Its protein product is CASSQSPGEYYEQYF.

The V gene is TRBV6-4, the J gene TRBJ1-1, with a possible D match to TRBD1 (6 bases). CDR1 and CDR2 (germline): MRHNA, SNTAGT. The CDR3 totals 18 residues. V lost 2 bases to trimming and J lost 1 base, with 20 bases between them. For the CDR3, the DNA is TGTGCCAGCAGTGACGCCCCTCCTTTGGGGGCGAGGAACACTGAAGCTTTCTTT. Translating it yields CASSDAPPLGARNTEAFF.

The chain employs TRBV5-1 and TRBJ2-4, with 8 bases that match TRBD2. CDR3 length equals 15 residues. J lost 11 bases, V lost 0 bases, and 10 bases had no gene match. Germline V gene lookup returns CDR1 SGHRS and CDR2 YFSETQ. The CDR3 sequence is CASSLDRGGKGFQYF. The CDR3 coding sequence is TGCGCCAGCAGCTTGGACCGGGGGGGGAAAGGTTTTCAGTACTTC. The entire variable domain, with the rest obtained from reference TRBV5-1 and TRBJ2-4, is as follows: KAGVTQTPRYLIKTRGQQVTLSCSPISGHRSVSWYQQTPGQGLQFLFEYFSETQRNKGNFPGRFSGRQFSNSRSEMNVSTLELGDSALYLCASSLDRGGKGFQYFGAGTRLSVL.

This chain uses TRBV5-6 with TRBJ1-1; D unresolved. CDR3 size: 15 residues. V lost 0 bases, J lost 3 bases, and 12 bases lay in between. Germline CDR1 and CDR2: SGHDT and YYEEEE. Here the CDR3 DNA reads TGTGCCAGCAGCTTGGCCGGGAGTAGGTACACTGAAGCTTTCTTT. Residues: CASSLAGSRYTEAFF.